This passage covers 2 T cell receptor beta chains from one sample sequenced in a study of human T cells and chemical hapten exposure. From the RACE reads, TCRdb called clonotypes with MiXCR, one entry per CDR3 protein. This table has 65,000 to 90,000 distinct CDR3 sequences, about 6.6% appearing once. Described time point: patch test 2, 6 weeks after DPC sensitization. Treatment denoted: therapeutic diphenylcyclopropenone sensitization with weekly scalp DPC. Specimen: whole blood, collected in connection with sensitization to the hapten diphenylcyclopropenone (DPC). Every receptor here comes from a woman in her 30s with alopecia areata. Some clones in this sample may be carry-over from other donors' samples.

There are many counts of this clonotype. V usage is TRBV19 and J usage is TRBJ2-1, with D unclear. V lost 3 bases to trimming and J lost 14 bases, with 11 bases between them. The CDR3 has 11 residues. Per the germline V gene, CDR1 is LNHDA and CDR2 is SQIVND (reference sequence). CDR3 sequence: CASSIGAWKFF. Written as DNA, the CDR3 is TGTGCCAGTAGTATTGGCGCCTGGAAGTTCTTC.

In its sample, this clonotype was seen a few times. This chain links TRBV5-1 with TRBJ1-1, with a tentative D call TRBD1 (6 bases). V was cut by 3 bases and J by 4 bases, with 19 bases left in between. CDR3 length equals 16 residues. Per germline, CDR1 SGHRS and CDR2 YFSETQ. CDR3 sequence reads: CASSSGVGGPRTEAFF. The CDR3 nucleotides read TGCGCCAGCAGCTCTGGTGTCGGGGGCCCCCGCACTGAAGCTTTCTTT.